The source of this T cell receptor beta chain is a study of T cell repertoires in cytomegalovirus infection. The wider study: Public signatures in TCR beta pointed to CMV infection and matching HLA type. The study's findings and limits: Frequencies of public TCR beta families were cumulated, and this identified carriers of CMV plus the relevant HLA.

There are many counts of this clonotype. Its target is unknown. The CDR3 contains 13 residues. J gave up 7 bases and V 3 bases, and 0 bases lay outside the gene matches. CDR1 and CDR2 from the germline V gene are SQVTM and ANQGSEA. TCRdb analysed the reads with MiXCR anew, one entry per CDR3 protein. Of about 130,000 distinct CDR3 sequences in the sample, 8% to 9% were seen once. The chain carries TRBV29-1 and TRBJ2-7; TRBD2 matches at 16 bases. The clonotype was recovered from a human donor in good health (CMV status not recorded). Some clones in this sample may be carry-over from other donors' samples. The sequenced material came from PBMCs. CDR3 bases: TGCAGCGTTGAGGGACTAGCGGGAGGGGAGCAGTACTTC. This translates into CSVEGLAGGEQYF.